The next 4 T cell receptor beta chains were all read from a single sample in a study of T cell responses to AZD1222 COVID-19 vaccine. Generated by immunoSEQ multiplex PCR, the TCRdb table keeps only in-frame clones and is missing some. The sample records around 140,000 clones, about nine tenths being singletons. The specimen comprised peripheral blood, sampled on day 0 of AZD1222 vaccination. The receptors here all came from an adult in good health.

The rearrangement uses TRBV7-3 and TRBJ2-5; D is undetermined. This CDR3 contains 16 residues. Trimming pared 5 bases from V and 2 bases from J, leaving 18 bases between. Germline lookup yields CDR1 SGHTA and CDR2 FQGTGA. As DNA, the CDR3 is TGTGCCAGCAGCCCCCCGCCCCGGACGCTACAAGAGACCCAGTACTTC. Its translation: CASSPPPRTLQETQYF.

This clone appeared a single time. The V call is TRBV5-8, the J call TRBJ1-2; 7 bases are shared with TRBD1. CDR1 is SGHTS and CDR2 is YDEGEE in the germline V gene. Losses at the gene ends were 0 bases for V and 5 bases for J; bases not matched to a gene: 10. This CDR3 region has 16 residues. The CDR3 sequence: CASSLAGQDYRYGYTF. As DNA, the CDR3 is TGTGCCAGCAGCTTGGCTGGACAGGACTATCGTTATGGCTACACCTTC.

In its sample, this clone was seen a few times. CDR3 in amino acids: CASSPAGGTDTQYF. CDR3 nucleotides: TGTGCCAGCAGTCCGGCAGGAGGCACAGATACGCAGTATTTT. The V and J genes are TRBV6-4 and TRBJ2-3; D is ambiguous. V was clipped by 5 bases and J by 1 base, with 10 bases between them. Germline V gives CDR1 MRHNA, CDR2 SNTAGT. CDR3 length equals 14 residues.

The V and J genes are TRBV6-2 or TRBV6-3 and TRBJ2-4, with TRBD2 matching 8 bases. Germline CDR1 is MNHEY and CDR2 is SVGEGT. This CDR3 has 15 residues. V dropped 4 bases and J dropped 0; count of bases not matched to a gene: 2. CDR3 coding DNA: TGTGCCAGCAGTTTACTAGCGGTAGCCAAAAACATTCAGTACTTC. Its protein product is CASSLLAVAKNIQYF.